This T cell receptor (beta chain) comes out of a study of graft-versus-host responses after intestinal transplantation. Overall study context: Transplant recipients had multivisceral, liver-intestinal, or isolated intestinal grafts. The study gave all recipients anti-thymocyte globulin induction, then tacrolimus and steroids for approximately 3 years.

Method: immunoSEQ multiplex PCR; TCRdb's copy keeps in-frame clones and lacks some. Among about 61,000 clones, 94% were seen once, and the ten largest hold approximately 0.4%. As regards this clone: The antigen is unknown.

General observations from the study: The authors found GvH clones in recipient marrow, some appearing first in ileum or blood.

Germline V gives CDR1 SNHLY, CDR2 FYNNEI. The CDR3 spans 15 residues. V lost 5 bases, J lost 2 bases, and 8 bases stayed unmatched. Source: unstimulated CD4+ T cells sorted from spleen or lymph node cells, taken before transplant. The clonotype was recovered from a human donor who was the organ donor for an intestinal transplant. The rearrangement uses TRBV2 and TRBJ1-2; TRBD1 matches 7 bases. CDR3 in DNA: TGTGCCAGCAGTTACAGGGGCCTTGGAAACTATGGCTACACCTTC. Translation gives CASSYRGLGNYGYTF.